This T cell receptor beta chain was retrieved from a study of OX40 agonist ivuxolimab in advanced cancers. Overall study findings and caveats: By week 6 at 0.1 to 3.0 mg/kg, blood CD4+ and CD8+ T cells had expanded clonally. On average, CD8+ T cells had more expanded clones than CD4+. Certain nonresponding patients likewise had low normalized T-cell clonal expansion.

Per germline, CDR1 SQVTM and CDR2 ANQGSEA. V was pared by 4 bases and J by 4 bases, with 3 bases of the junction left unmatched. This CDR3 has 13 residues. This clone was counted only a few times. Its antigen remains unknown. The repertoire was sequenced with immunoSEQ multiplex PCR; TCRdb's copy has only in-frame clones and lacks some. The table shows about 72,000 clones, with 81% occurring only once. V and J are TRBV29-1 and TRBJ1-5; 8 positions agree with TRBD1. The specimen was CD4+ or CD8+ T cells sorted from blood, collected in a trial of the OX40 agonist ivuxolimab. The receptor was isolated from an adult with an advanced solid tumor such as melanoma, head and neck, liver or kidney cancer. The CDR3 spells CSVGQGANQPQHF. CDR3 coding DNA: TGCAGCGTTGGTCAGGGGGCTAATCAGCCCCAGCATTTT.